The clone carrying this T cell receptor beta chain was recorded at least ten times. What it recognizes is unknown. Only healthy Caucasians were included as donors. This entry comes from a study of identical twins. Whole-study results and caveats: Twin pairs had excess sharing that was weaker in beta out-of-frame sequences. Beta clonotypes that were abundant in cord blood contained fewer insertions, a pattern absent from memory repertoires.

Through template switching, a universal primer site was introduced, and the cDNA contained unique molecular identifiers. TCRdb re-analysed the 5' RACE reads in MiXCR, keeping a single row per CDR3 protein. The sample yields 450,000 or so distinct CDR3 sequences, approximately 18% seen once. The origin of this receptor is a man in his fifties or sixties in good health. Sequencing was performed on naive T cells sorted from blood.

CDR3 amino acids: CASSFPQGTGHSPLHF. Here the CDR3 DNA reads TGTGCCAGCAGCTTTCCACAGGGCACCGGCCATTCACCCCTCCACTTT. This chain uses TRBV7-9 with TRBJ1-6, with D possibly matching TRBD1 (6 bases). The ends were cut back, 3 bases at V and 8 bases at J, with 17 bases in the middle. Looked up from germline, CDR1 is SEHNR and CDR2 is FQNEAQ (reference sequence). The CDR3 runs to 16 residues. Full variable domain (missing parts from reference TRBV7-9 and TRBJ1-6): DTGVSQNPRHKITKRGQNVTFRCDPISEHNRLYWYRQTLGQGPEFLTYFQNEAQLEKSRLLSDRFSAERPKGSFSTLEIQRTEQGDSAMYLCASSFPQGTGHSPLHFGNGTRLTVT.